The T cell receptor (beta chain) described here comes from a study of blood T cell repertoires in COVID-19. Across the whole study: Acute and convalescent COVID-19 specimens originated in the United States, Italy and Spain. Sources were T cells, B-cell-depleted T cells, or PBMCs; the material itself was cDNA or gDNA.

The length of the CDR3 is 14 residues. V was pared by 2 bases and J by 6 bases, with 11 bases between. CDR1 and CDR2 from the germline V gene are KGHSH and LQKENI. Original processing notes: How many nucleated cells were present was estimated from reference gene primer amplification. Generated by immunoSEQ multiplex PCR, the TCRdb table keeps only in-frame clones and is missing some. Clone size and the V and J calls come from that table; the DNA yielded D and trimming. The sample holds roughly 300,000 clones, 65% to 90% seen once. The chain has TRBV18 and TRBJ1-5; D unclear. Sample: peripheral blood. The clonotype was recovered from a human donor in a cohort sampled during active COVID-19. CDR3 protein: CASSPEGFGQPQHF. Written as DNA, the CDR3 is TGTGCCAGCTCACCAGAGGGATTTGGTCAGCCCCAGCATTTT.